This TCR beta chain came from a study of blood T cell repertoires in COVID-19. For the study at large: From the United States, Italy and Spain came samples of acute and convalescent COVID-19.

Sequencing was performed with immunoSEQ multiplex PCR; in TCRdb, only in-frame clones are kept and a portion is missing. This table holds fewer than 650,000 clones, approximately 88% found once. The sequence was collected from a woman between 45 and 65 years old with COVID-19, enrolled during active disease. Specimen: peripheral blood.

CDR3 residues: CASSVAGLAGGSDTQYF. CDR3 DNA sequence: TGTGCCAGCAGCGTAGCTGGTCTAGCGGGGGGATCAGATACGCAGTATTTT. The chain carries TRBV9 and TRBJ2-3; 11 positions match TRBD2. The CDR3 has 17 residues. Germline CDR1 is SGDLS and CDR2 is YYNGEE. With 0 bases clipped from V and 4 bases from J, the junction kept 7 bases outside the gene matches.